This T cell receptor beta chain was captured by sequencing in a study of shared clonotypes between healthy human individuals. The protocol was immunoSEQ multiplex PCR, while the TCRdb copy is restricted to in-frame clones and leaves out a portion. Of some 2 million clones in the sample, roughly 94% were seen once. The table lists this clone with a count of one. Terminally differentiated effector memory CD45RA+ cells were excluded by CCR7 positive selection of CD45RO-negative cells. Trimming shortened V by 5 bases and J by 1 base, and 9 bases separated the two germline ends. This CDR3 is 13 amino acids long. Germline CDR1 is MDHEN and CDR2 is SYDVKM.

Sequences were obtained from naive CD8+ T cells sorted from blood. This chain connects TRBV28 to TRBJ2-7; D is possibly TRBD1 (5 bases). This TCR came from a young man in good health. The CDR3 here is CASSATASYEQYF. The CDR3, as DNA: TGTGCCAGCAGTGCGACAGCTTCCTACGAGCAGTACTTC.